A selection of T cell receptor beta chains follows, all from one sample in a study of shared clonotypes between healthy human individuals. The data were produced by immunoSEQ multiplex PCR, yet TCRdb's version contains in-frame clones alone and is incomplete. The sample consists of 300,000 to 400,000 clones, around 86% of them appearing once. Sequenced input: memory CD8+ T cells sorted from blood. All receptors come from a man aged 18 to 30 in good health. Both conserved end residues are part of each CDR3. The order of the fields is clone size, V gene, J gene, D gene, CDR3 DNA, CDR3 protein. The D gene is left open where the match is weak. Part of the rows lack a size; the others show once, few, many or a class for expanded clones.

>.|TRBV4-1|TRBJ2-3|.
TGCGCCAGCAGCCAAGATCCAACAGGGAGGGACCCAGATACGCAGTATTTT
CASSQDPTGRDPDTQYF
>.|TRBV11-3|TRBJ2-5|.
TGTGCCAGCAGCTTAGATCTGGAAGAGACCCAGTACTTC
CASSLDLEETQYF
>.|TRBV10-3|TRBJ2-7|.
TGTGCCATCAGTGACCGGTGGGGCAGGCCTTCCTACGAGCAGTACTTC
CAISDRWGRPSYEQYF
>.|TRBV4-1|TRBJ2-7|.
.
CASSQDWASGADLDF
>many|TRBV19|TRBJ2-1|.
TGTGCCAGTAGAGCGCCAGGTGGCTACAATGAGCAGTTCTTC
CASRAPGGYNEQFF
>.|TRBV28|TRBJ2-7|.
TGTGCCAGCAACTCACTAAGCTCCTACGAGCAGTACTTC
CASNSLSSYEQYF
>.|TRBV6-5|TRBJ2-1|.
TGTGCCAGCAGTTACTCAACTTACGGTGAGCAGTTCTTC
CASSYSTYGEQFF
>.|TRBV5-6|TRBJ2-1|.
TGTGCCAGCAGCTTGATAATTAGGGAAGATGAGCAGTTCTTC
CASSLIIREDEQFF
>.|TRBV5-1|TRBJ1-2|.
TGCGCCAGCAGACCCTCGGGAGAGGGTGGTTGGCTGGGCACCTTC
CASRPSGEGGWLGTF
>.|TRBV18|TRBJ2-7|TRBD2
TGTGCCAGCTCACCGGCGGGAGGCTACGAGCAGTACTTC
CASSPAGGYEQYF
>.|TRBV5-6|TRBJ1-1|.
TGTGCCAGCAGCTTGGGCGGGAACACTGAAGCTTTCTTT
CASSLGGNTEAFF
>.|TRBV7-2|TRBJ2-4|.
TGTGCCAGCAGCCCTATGCTAGCCAAAAACATTCAGTACTTC
CASSPMLAKNIQYF
>once|TRBV6-1|TRBJ2-7|.
TGTGCCAGCAGTGAAGTAAGGGACGGCGCCTACGAGCAGTACTTC
CASSEVRDGAYEQYF
>.|TRBV28|TRBJ2-5|TRBD1
TGTGCCAGCAGTTTAGGACAGGGGGCGTTTCTGGAGACCCAGTACTTC
CASSLGQGAFLETQYF
>.|TRBV5-1|TRBJ2-7|TRBD2
TGCGCCAGCAGCTTGGCGAGTCTCGCGGGAGGCGGCCGCGAGCAGTACTTC
CASSLASLAGGGREQYF
>.|TRBV28|TRBJ1-4|.
TGTGCCAGCAGTGGGGGCGTTCTAGGAACTAATGAAAAACTGTTTTTT
CASSGGVLGTNEKLFF
>many|TRBV9|TRBJ1-1|TRBD1
TGTGCCAGCAGCCCCGGACAGGTACGAGGCACTGAAGCTTTCTTT
CASSPGQVRGTEAFF
>.|TRBV18|TRBJ2-2|TRBD1
TGTGCCAGCTCAGGACGACAGGGCTTGGCCGGGGAGCTGTTTTTT
CASSGRQGLAGELFF
>.|TRBV30|TRBJ2-1|.
TGTGCCTGCTACCGCCGGGACTCGCTGGGGCTTTTCCGTCAGGAGCAGTTCTTC
CACYRRDSLGLFRQEQFF
>.|TRBV4-1|TRBJ2-2|TRBD1
TGCGCCAGCAGACTACAGGGGGCGGACACCGGGGAGCTGTTTTTT
CASRLQGADTGELFF
>once|TRBV9|TRBJ2-7|.
TGTGCCAGCAGCGTCGGGGGCGCAAATGGCGAGCAGTACTTC
CASSVGGANGEQYF
>.|TRBV4-3|TRBJ2-3|TRBD2
TGCGCCAGCAGCCAAGATACTACTAGCGAAAGCACAGATACGCAGTATTTT
CASSQDTTSESTDTQYF
>few|TRBV4-1|TRBJ1-1|.
TGCGCCAGCAGCCAAGGGAACACTGAAGCTTTCTTT
CASSQGNTEAFF
>.|TRBV11-2|TRBJ2-2|.
TGTGCCAGCAGCTTAGGGCAAGACACCGGGGAGCTGTTTTTT
CASSLGQDTGELFF
>once|TRBV6-6|TRBJ1-1|.
TGTGCCAGCAGTAGTACGGGGGTGGGAACTGAAGCTTTCTTT
CASSSTGVGTEAFF
>.|TRBV28|TRBJ2-6|.
TGTGCCAGCAGTTTAAGAGGGTCCGGGGCCAACGTCCTGACTTTC
CASSLRGSGANVLTF
>once|TRBV13|TRBJ1-1|.
TGTGCCAGCAGCTTAGCGTCAGAAGTAAGGGGAGCTTTCTTT
CASSLASEVRGAFF
>.|TRBV6-5|TRBJ1-6|TRBD1
TGTGCCAGCAGTTACGCACAGGGGAGGAATTCACCCCTCCACTTT
CASSYAQGRNSPLHF
>.|TRBV4-1|TRBJ2-7|TRBD1
TGCGCCAGCAGCCATCCCGACAGGGATTACGAGCAGTACTTC
CASSHPDRDYEQYF
>.|TRBV5-4|TRBJ1-6|.
TGTGCCAGCAGCTTTCAGGGAGATAATTCACCCCTCCACTTT
CASSFQGDNSPLHF
>.|TRBV6-1|TRBJ2-7|.
TGTGCCAGCAGTGAGTCGTTCGAGCAGTACTTC
CASSESFEQYF